One and the same sample provided the 23 T cell receptor beta chains below, sequenced in a study of OX40 agonist ivuxolimab in advanced cancers. Some clones are missing from TCRdb's copy, which holds only in-frame ones; the method was immunoSEQ multiplex PCR. This table has about 54,000 clones, just under 85% appearing once. The sequences come from CD4+ or CD8+ T cells sorted from blood, collected in a trial of the OX40 agonist ivuxolimab. These receptors originate from an adult with an advanced solid tumor such as melanoma, head and neck, liver or kidney cancer.

The chain couples TRBV25-1 to TRBJ1-4, with 9 bases identical to TRBD1. Germline trimming cut 5 bases from V and 6 bases from J; bases unmatched to any gene: 10. The CDR3 runs to 16 residues. Per germline, CDR1 MGHDK and CDR2 SYGVNS. CDR3 DNA sequence: TGTGCCAGCAGTCCCACTTACAGGGGGCCTGATGAAAAACTGTTTTTT. Encoded protein: CASSPTYRGPDEKLFF.

The V call is TRBV14, the J call TRBJ2-3, with D hard to call. Germline V CDR1 and CDR2: SGHDN, FVKESK. V was cut by 1 base and J by 1 base, with 6 bases left in between. CDR3 length: 14 residues. CDR3 residues: CASSQVGGTDTQYF. The CDR3 DNA reads TGTGCCAGCAGCCAAGTAGGAGGCACAGATACGCAGTATTTT.

The chain recombines TRBV5-1 with TRBJ2-3; TRBD2 matches 9 bases. Germline V gene data show CDR1 as SGHRS and CDR2 as YFSETQ. With V trimmed by 0 bases and J by 1 base, 9 bases remained unmatched. This CDR3 is 18 amino acids long. The CDR3 region is CASSLVDSGSLGTDTQYF. Here the CDR3 DNA reads TGCGCCAGCAGCTTGGTTGATAGCGGGAGCCTCGGCACAGATACGCAGTATTTT.

CDR3 amino acids: CASSDSASTDTQYF. In DNA form, the CDR3 reads TGTGCCAGCAGCGACAGTGCTAGCACAGATACGCAGTATTTT. This sequence joins TRBV9 and TRBJ2-3; D remains ambiguous. The CDR3 has 14 amino acids. The germline gives CDR1 SGDLS, CDR2 YYNGEE. V was clipped by 3 bases and J by 0 bases, with 8 bases between them. Using reference TRBV9 and TRBJ2-3 for the parts outside the CDR3, the full variable domain is DSGVTQTPKHLITATGQRVTLRCSPRSGDLSVYWYQQSLDQGLQFLIQYYNGEERAKGNILERFSAQQFPDLHSELNLSSLELGDSALYFCASSDSASTDTQYFGPGTRLTVL.

The V gene is TRBV28, the J gene TRBJ1-3; TRBD1 agrees at 9 bases. Germline assignment: CDR1 MDHEN and CDR2 SYDVKM. The CDR3 extends over 14 amino acids. The trim removed 6 bases at V and 9 bases at J, leaving 9 bases unmatched. DNA of the CDR3: TGTGCCAGCAGCAATTGGAGGACAGGGGCCACCATATATTTT. Encoded protein: CASSNWRTGATIYF.

The chain is built from TRBV9 and TRBJ2-5; TRBD1 aligns across 8 bases. Germline-derived CDR1 and CDR2 are SGDLS and YYNGEE. This CDR3 is 15 amino acids long. V trimming: 4 bases; J trimming: 2 bases; junction bases outside the gene matches: 7. CDR3 DNA: TGTGCCAGCAGCCGGACCGGGACAGGTCAAGAGACCCAGTACTTC. It specifies CASSRTGTGQETQYF.

V usage is TRBV19 and J usage is TRBJ2-7; 9 bases match TRBD2. After removal of 6 bases from V and 0 bases from J, the junction contained 6 bases not matched to a gene. The germline gives CDR1 LNHDA, CDR2 SQIVND (reference sequence). CDR3 length: 15 amino acids. The CDR3 DNA sequence: TGTGCCAGTAGCCGGACTAGCGACCTCTCCTACGAGCAGTACTTC. It specifies CASSRTSDLSYEQYF.

The genes are TRBV5-1 and TRBJ2-7, with 8 positions matching TRBD1. CDR1 is SGHRS and CDR2 is YFSETQ in the germline V gene. This CDR3 contains 15 residues. The V segment lost 0 bases and the J segment 6 bases; nucleotides outside the gene matches: 8. The CDR3 sequence: CASSLAQGAYGEQYF. DNA of the CDR3: TGCGCCAGCAGCTTGGCGCAGGGGGCCTACGGCGAGCAGTACTTC.

The V and J genes are TRBV4-3 and TRBJ1-2; D remains ambiguous. Trimming shortened V by 0 bases and J by 0 bases, and 17 bases separated the two germline ends. The CDR3 extends over 18 amino acids. CDR1 is LGHNA and CDR2 is YSLEER in the germline V gene. CDR3 loop: CASSQEGGADWANYGYTF. In nucleotides, the CDR3 is TGCGCCAGCAGCCAAGAAGGCGGTGCGGACTGGGCTAACTATGGCTACACCTTC.

The genes are TRBV6-1 and TRBJ2-1; D call uncertain. This CDR3 is built from 15 residues. Per germline, CDR1 MNHNS and CDR2 SASEGT. V shed 3 bases and J shed 0 bases, with 9 bases lying between them. The CDR3 reads CASSDLRSSYNEQFF. The CDR3 coding sequence is TGTGCCAGCAGTGATCTACGGTCCTCCTACAATGAGCAGTTCTTC.

Judged by abundance, this clone is medium-sized (0.01 to 0.1%). The J gene is TRBJ2-7, the V gene TRBV5-1; D perhaps matches TRBD2 (5 bases). Trimming cost V 0 bases and J 1 base, with 11 bases left between them. Germline V gives CDR1 SGHRS, CDR2 YFSETQ. The CDR3 is made up of 15 amino acids. The CDR3 spells CASSLGGIRSYEQYF. In nucleotides, the CDR3 is TGCGCCAGCAGCTTGGGAGGGATTCGGTCCTACGAGCAGTACTTC.

The chain employs TRBV7-2 and TRBJ2-7; 8 positions match TRBD2. J gave up 5 bases and V 2 bases, and 11 bases lay outside the gene matches. CDR1 is SGHTA and CDR2 is FQGNSA in the germline V gene. This CDR3 comprises 16 residues. CDR3 bases: TGTGCCAGCAGCTTAAGATGGAGCGGGAGTGCAAACGAGCAGTACTTC. This gives the protein CASSLRWSGSANEQYF.

The V call is TRBV5-4, the J call TRBJ1-2; unclear D gene. Trimming left V 4 bases short and J 9 bases short, with 19 bases between. Germline CDR1 SGHNT, CDR2 YYREEE (reference sequence). The CDR3 is 14 amino acids. The CDR3 DNA is TGTGCCAGCAGCCCAAGGGAGCGGCTGGTAAGCTACACCTTC. This codes for CASSPRERLVSYTF.

The V gene is TRBV5-1, the J gene TRBJ2-7; 8 nucleotides match TRBD2. The CDR3 runs 16 residues. The J segment lost 5 bases and the V segment lost 0 bases, leaving 10 bases of the junction unmatched. Germline V gives CDR1 SGHRS, CDR2 YFSETQ. The CDR3 loop is CASSLGPPGGPDEQYF. CDR3 DNA: TGCGCCAGCAGCTTGGGACCCCCGGGAGGGCCGGACGAGCAGTACTTC.

Written as DNA, the CDR3 is TGTGCCAGCAGCTCCTCCCAGGGCGAGCAGTACTTC. Encoded protein: CASSSSQGEQYF. The rearrangement joins TRBV11-2 to TRBJ2-7, with D perhaps matching TRBD1 (5 bases). V was trimmed by 4 bases and J by 6 bases, leaving 10 bases between them. The CDR3 is made up of 12 amino acids. Germline V lookup: CDR1 SGHAT, CDR2 FQNNGV.

This rearrangement joins TRBV11-2 to TRBJ1-1; 10 bases agree with TRBD1. Per the germline V gene, CDR1 is SGHAT and CDR2 is FQNNGV. V lost 3 bases and J lost 10; bases outside the gene matches: 11. The CDR3 length is 15 residues. The CDR3 nucleotides are TGTGCCAGCAGCTTGAACCCGGGACAGGGGATAGTAGCTTTCTTT. Amino acids: CASSLNPGQGIVAFF.

The chain combines TRBV30 with TRBJ2-3; TRBD2 matches 8 bases. The length of the CDR3 is 17 residues. Germline V gives CDR1 GTSNPN, CDR2 SVGIG (reference sequence). Germline trimming cut 5 bases from V and 0 bases from J; bases unmatched to any gene: 13. As DNA, the CDR3 is TGTGCCTGGGGAAGAACCCGACTAGCGCTTAGCACAGATACGCAGTATTTT. It specifies CAWGRTRLALSTDTQYF.

The V call is TRBV6-6, the J call TRBJ2-7, with TRBD2 matching over 8 bases. The CDR3 loop spans 14 amino acids. Germline CDR1 is MNHNY and CDR2 is SVGAGI (reference sequence). With V trimmed by 6 bases and J by 5 bases, 9 bases remained unmatched. The chain's CDR3 is CASRTRGGIHEQYF. DNA for the CDR3: TGTGCCAGCAGAACCCGCGGGGGGATCCACGAGCAGTACTTC.

The chain recombines TRBV28 with TRBJ2-7; 11 nucleotides align to TRBD2. This CDR3 contains 16 residues. Germline CDR1 and CDR2: MDHEN and SYDVKM. Losses at the gene ends were 3 bases for V and 5 bases for J; bases not matched to a gene: 9. CDR3 protein: CASSLTSGKLGHEQYF. Here the CDR3 DNA reads TGTGCCAGCAGTTTGACTAGCGGGAAGTTGGGCCACGAGCAGTACTTC.

This chain connects TRBV19 to TRBJ2-6, with D possibly TRBD1 on 5 matching bases. Trimming removed 5 bases at V and 0 bases at J, with 23 bases between. CDR3 length equals 20 residues. Germline V gene data show CDR1 as LNHDA and CDR2 as SQIVND (reference sequence). The CDR3: CASSSPTASLLNSGANVLTF. In nucleotides, the CDR3 is TGTGCCAGTAGTTCCCCGACAGCGTCCTTACTAAACTCTGGGGCCAACGTCCTGACTTTC.

A note on this clone: One end of the junction varies from germline; a read error may be responsible. The sample contains more than one DNA sequence encoding this CDR3. The V call is TRBV7-2, the J call TRBJ2-2; a possible D gene is TRBD2 (5 bases). The CDR3 is made up of 12 amino acids. Germline lookup yields CDR1 SGHTA and CDR2 FQGNSA. CDR3 in amino acids: CASSLAGGELFF. DNA of the CDR3: TGTGCCAGCAGCCTAGCAGGCGGGGAGCTGTTTTTT.

About this clone: The same CDR3 is also encoded by other DNA sequences in this sample. The V gene is TRBV30, the J gene TRBJ2-7; no definite D call. CDR1 and CDR2 (germline): GTSNPN, SVGIG (reference sequence). The CDR3 runs to 10 residues. Trimming took 0 bases from V and 5 from J, leaving 2 bases between them. The CDR3 DNA sequence: TGTGCCTGGAGTGTCAACGAGCAGTACTTC. This sequence encodes CAWSVNEQYF.

This chain uses TRBV11-2 with TRBJ1-4; D is possibly TRBD1 (5 bases). CDR1 SGHAT and CDR2 FQNNGV come from the germline V gene. The CDR3 runs to 16 residues. V was cut by 2 bases and J by 8 bases, with 18 bases left in between. The CDR3 loop is CASSLMWRGLAEKLFF. CDR3 nucleotide sequence: TGTGCCAGCAGCTTAATGTGGCGGGGGTTGGCGGAAAAACTGTTTTTT.